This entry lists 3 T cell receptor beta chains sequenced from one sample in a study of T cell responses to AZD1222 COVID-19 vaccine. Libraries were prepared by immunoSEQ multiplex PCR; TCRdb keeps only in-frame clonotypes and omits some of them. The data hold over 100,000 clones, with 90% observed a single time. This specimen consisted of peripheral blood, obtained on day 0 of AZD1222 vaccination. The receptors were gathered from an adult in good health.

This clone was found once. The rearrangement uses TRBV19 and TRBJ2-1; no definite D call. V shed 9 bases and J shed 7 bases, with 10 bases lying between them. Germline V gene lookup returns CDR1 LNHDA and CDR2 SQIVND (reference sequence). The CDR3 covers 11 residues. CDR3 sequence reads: CASLRWNEQFF. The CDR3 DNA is TGTGCCAGCTTAAGATGGAATGAGCAGTTCTTC.

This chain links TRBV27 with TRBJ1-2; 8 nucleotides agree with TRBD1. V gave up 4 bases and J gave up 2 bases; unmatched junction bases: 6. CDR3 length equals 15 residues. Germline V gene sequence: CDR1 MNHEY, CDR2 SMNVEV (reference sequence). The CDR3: CASSSHGQGNYGYTF. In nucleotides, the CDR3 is TGTGCCAGCAGTTCCCACGGACAGGGCAACTATGGCTACACCTTC.

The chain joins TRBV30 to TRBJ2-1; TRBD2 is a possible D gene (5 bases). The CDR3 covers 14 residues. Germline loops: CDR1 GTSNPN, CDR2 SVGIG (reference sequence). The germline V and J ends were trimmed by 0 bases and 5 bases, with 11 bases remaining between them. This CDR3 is CAWSVGLANNEQFF. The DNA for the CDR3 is TGTGCCTGGAGTGTTGGTCTAGCCAACAATGAGCAGTTCTTC.